The TCR beta chain under discussion was sequenced for a study of blood T cell repertoires in COVID-19 (dated by TCRdb to the early 2020s). Notes on the research overall: The collaborator samples originated in the United States, Italy and Spain and spanned the acute and convalescent phases of COVID-19. The repertoires were released in a freely available public database intended as a resource for research on the immune response to SARS-CoV-2. Subjects who had been exposed to COVID-19, were actively infected with it, or had recovered from it provided the deeply sampled blood TCRbeta repertoires that made up the dataset. A de-identified subject ID, COVID-19 status, age in years and sex were almost always included in the sample metadata. Samples were obtained from the ongoing ImmuneRACE study (first 160 participants) and from 1,200 or so subjects provided by 6 global collaborators. The material from the prospective study consisted of cDNA or gDNA derived from T cells, B-cell-depleted T cells, or PBMCs. Where available, HLA class I and class II types were taken from metadata supplied by the sample provider and were not determined by assay-based typing. Results and caveats for the whole study, not just this receptor: The amount of clinical and demographic metadata varied by source and participant and was provided uncurated.

The immunoSEQ Assay, a bias-controlled multiplex PCR, was used to amplify TCRbeta CDR3 regions from genomic DNA. The study's own analysis went as follows. Within the assay, amplification of reference gene primers was used to estimate how many nucleated cells each sample contained. To quantify the absolute abundance of each unique TCRbeta CDR3 rearrangement, sequence reads were collapsed and filtered. For each sample, productive Simpson clonality was calculated as the square root of Simpson's diversity index across productive rearrangements. As stored in TCRdb, this immuneACCESS dataset retains in-frame rearrangements with V and J assigned. A fraction of the clones does not appear; measured against another copy, unresolved V genes explain less than half of the discrepancy, and the remainder lacks a known reason. That table supplies the V and J calls and clone size; D and trimming were determined from the DNA. The sample table records approximately 300,000 clones; around 86% of these occur just once. The ten most abundant clones make up 5.2% of the sample.

Participants in the prospective study were aged about 18 to 95 years, lived in 24 United States geographic areas, and enrolled through a virtual design. To assign participants to cohorts, the prospective study relied on clinical history that participants themselves reported in a screening survey and a study questionnaire. For ImmuneRACE Cohort 3, a participant was defined as recovered based on two consecutive negative NP/OP PCR tests, clearance by a healthcare professional, or resolution of symptoms. Mobile phlebotomists in the prospective study collected whole blood, serum and a nasopharyngeal or oropharyngeal swab from every participant. Participants in the prospective study had the option to provide additional blood draws and questionnaires over an approximately 2-month period. Prospective study blood samples were shipped either frozen or at room temperature before DNA extraction. With respect to this clone: Its target antigen remains unknown. There are no base qualities to consult, and no much larger clone falls within one base.

Reading the germline V gene (reference sequence) gives CDR1 LNHDA and CDR2 SQIVND. Trimming at the junction amounts to 3 bases on V and 0 bases on J, and the germline ends lie 9 bases apart. The CDR3 contains 15 residues, cysteine and phenylalanine counted. Only the CDR3 part of the read is kept: 45 bases, read in frame from the first base. Sequencing was performed on PBMCs or T cells enriched from blood (not recorded which). This sequence was found in a man between 60 and 75 years old who had recovered from COVID-19. In this chain, TRBV19 is recombined with TRBJ1-5, with TRBD1 perhaps the D gene, on 5 matching bases. The DNA sequence reads TGTGCCAGTAGTATTACCGACAGTAGCAATCAGCCCCAGCATTTT. Translation gives CASSITDSSNQPQHF. The variable domain in full, with residues beyond the CDR3 obtained from the reference TRBV19 and TRBJ1-5 genes, is DGGITQSPKYLFRKEGQNVTLSCEQNLNHDAMYWYRQDPGQGLRLIYYSQIVNDFQKGDIAEGYSVSREKKESFPLTVTSAQKNPTAFYLCASSITDSSNQPQHFGDGTRLSIL.